This is a list of T cell receptor beta chains from one sample in a study of T cell repertoires in cytomegalovirus infection. No cognate antigen is known for these TCRs. In TCRdb, the reads were re-called with MiXCR into one record per CDR3 protein. The sample has 550,000 to 700,000 distinct CDR3 sequences, over 35% seen once. Specimen: cultured PBMCs, collected from culture after CMV antigen stimulation. These receptors all come from a human donor in good health (CMV status not recorded). Some clones in this sample may be carry-over from other donors' samples. Both conserved end residues are part of each CDR3. D genes are given only for firm matches. The size of a clone is reported for some rows only, either as once, few or many, or as a class for expanded clones.

14	TRBV6-2/TRBV6-3	NA	NA	TRBJ2-7	TGTGCCAGCAGTTACGCGGGGGCGGGCTACGAGCAGTACTTC	CASSYAGAGYEQYF
15	TRBV9	NA	NA	TRBJ2-3	TGTGCCAGCAGCGTAGAGGTGGCAAGCACAGATACGCAGTATTTT	CASSVEVASTDTQYF
14	TRBV7-2	NA	few	TRBJ2-7	TGTGCCAGCAGCTTAGCCTCCATAGCCTACGAGCAGTACTTC	CASSLASIAYEQYF
13	TRBV4-2	NA	once	TRBJ2-4	TGTGCCAGCAGCCAAGACCTCCTTCACATTCAGTACTTC	CASSQDLLHIQYF
19	TRBV7-2	TRBD1	NA	TRBJ2-6	TGTGCCAGCAGCTTCCGGGGGACAGGGGGCGCTGGGGGGGCCAACGTCCTGACTTTC	CASSFRGTGGAGGANVLTF
13	TRBV2	NA	NA	TRBJ1-1	TGTGCCAGCAACGGGTTCCGGAACACTGAAGCTTTCTTT	CASNGFRNTEAFF
14	TRBV6-2/TRBV6-3	NA	NA	TRBJ1-3	TGTGCCAGCAGGAGGAGCCTCTCTGGAAACACCATATATTTT	CASRRSLSGNTIYF
15	TRBV6-6	NA	few	TRBJ1-6	TGTGCCAGCAGTTACGGTCGTGGCCGTGAGTCCCCCCTCCACTTT	CASSYGRGRESPLHF
16	TRBV12-3/TRBV12-4	NA	NA	TRBJ1-5	TGTGCCAGCAGCTCCGGGCCGCCCGGGAGCAATCAGCCCCAGCATTTT	CASSSGPPGSNQPQHF
12	TRBV7-2	NA	few	TRBJ2-7	TGTGCCAGCAGCTTATTAGGGGGGGAGCAGTACTTC	CASSLLGGEQYF
15	TRBV7-2	NA	few	TRBJ1-5	TGTGCCAGCAGCTTAGGGGGCAGGGGAGTTCAGCCCCAGCATTTT	CASSLGGRGVQPQHF
15	TRBV4-2	TRBD2	NA	TRBJ2-1	TGTGCCAGCAGCCAAGGGCAGCGGGGGTACAATGAGCAGTTCTTC	CASSQGQRGYNEQFF
20	TRBV19	NA	few	TRBJ2-1	TGTGCCAGTAGTACGCGCCGTCACCTCTTGGTCGAGGGCTCCTACAATGAGCAGTTCTTC	CASSTRRHLLVEGSYNEQFF
14	TRBV11-2	NA	NA	TRBJ1-5	TGTGCCAGCAGCCTAGGACTGATCAATCAGCCCCAGCATTTT	CASSLGLINQPQHF
12	TRBV4-2	NA	NA	TRBJ2-1	TGTGCCAGCAGCCCAGGTTCCAATGAGCAGTTCTTC	CASSPGSNEQFF
15	TRBV7-2	NA	NA	TRBJ2-1	TGTGCCAGCAGCTTCGGACTGAGAATGGACAATGAGCAGTTCTTC	CASSFGLRMDNEQFF
15	TRBV12-3/TRBV12-4	NA	few	TRBJ1-4	TGTGCCAGCAGCTTCAGACGGGGAACTAATGAAAAACTGTTTTTT	CASSFRRGTNEKLFF
16	TRBV4-1	TRBD2	NA	TRBJ2-1	TGCGCCAGCAGCCAAGGAACTAGCGGGAGATTGAATGAGCAGTTCTTC	CASSQGTSGRLNEQFF